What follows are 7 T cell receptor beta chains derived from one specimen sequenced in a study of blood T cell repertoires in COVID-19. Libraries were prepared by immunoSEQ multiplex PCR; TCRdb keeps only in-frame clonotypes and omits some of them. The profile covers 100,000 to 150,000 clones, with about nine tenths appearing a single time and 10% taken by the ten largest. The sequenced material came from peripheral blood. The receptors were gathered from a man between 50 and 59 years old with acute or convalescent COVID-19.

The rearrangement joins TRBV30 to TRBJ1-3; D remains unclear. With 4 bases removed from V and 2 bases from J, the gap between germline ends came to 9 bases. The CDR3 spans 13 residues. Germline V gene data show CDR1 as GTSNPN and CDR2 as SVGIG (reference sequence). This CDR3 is CAWMVAAGNTIYF. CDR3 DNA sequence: TGTGCCTGGATGGTCGCGGCTGGAAACACCATATATTTT.

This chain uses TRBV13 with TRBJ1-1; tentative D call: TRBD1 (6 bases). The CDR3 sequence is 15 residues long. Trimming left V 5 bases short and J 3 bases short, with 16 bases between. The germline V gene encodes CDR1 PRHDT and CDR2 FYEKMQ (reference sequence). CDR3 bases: TGTGCCAGCAGCCTCTACCCGGACAGCGACACTGAAGCTTTCTTT. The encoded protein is CASSLYPDSDTEAFF.

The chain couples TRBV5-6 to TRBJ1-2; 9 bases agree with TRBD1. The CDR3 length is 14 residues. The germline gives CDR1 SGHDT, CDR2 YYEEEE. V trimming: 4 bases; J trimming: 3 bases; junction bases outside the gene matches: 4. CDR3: CASSPTGGDYGYTF. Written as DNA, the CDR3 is TGTGCCAGCAGCCCGACAGGGGGTGACTATGGCTACACCTTC.

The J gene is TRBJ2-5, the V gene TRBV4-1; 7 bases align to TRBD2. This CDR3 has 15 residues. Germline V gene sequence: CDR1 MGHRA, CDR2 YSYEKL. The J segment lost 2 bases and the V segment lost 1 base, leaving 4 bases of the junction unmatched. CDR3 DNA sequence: TGCGCCAGCAGCCAAGGACTAGCTGCTCAAGAGACCCAGTACTTC. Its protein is CASSQGLAAQETQYF.

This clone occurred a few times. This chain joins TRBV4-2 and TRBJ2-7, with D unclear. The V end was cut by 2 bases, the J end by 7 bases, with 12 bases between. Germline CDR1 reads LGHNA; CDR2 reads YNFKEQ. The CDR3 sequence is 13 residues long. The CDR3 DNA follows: TGTGCCAGCAGCCAACCTCCGGTGTGGGAGCAGTACTTC. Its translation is CASSQPPVWEQYF.

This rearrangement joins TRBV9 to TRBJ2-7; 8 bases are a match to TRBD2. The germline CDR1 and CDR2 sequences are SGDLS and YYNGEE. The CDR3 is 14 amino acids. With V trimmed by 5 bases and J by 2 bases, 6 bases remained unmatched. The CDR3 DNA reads TGTGCCAGCAGTTCCGGGACTAGGCCCTACGAGCAGTACTTC. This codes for CASSSGTRPYEQYF. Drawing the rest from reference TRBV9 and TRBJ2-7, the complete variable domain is DSGVTQTPKHLITATGQRVTLRCSPRSGDLSVYWYQQSLDQGLQFLIQYYNGEERAKGNILERFSAQQFPDLHSELNLSSLELGDSALYFCASSSGTRPYEQYFGPGTRLTVT.

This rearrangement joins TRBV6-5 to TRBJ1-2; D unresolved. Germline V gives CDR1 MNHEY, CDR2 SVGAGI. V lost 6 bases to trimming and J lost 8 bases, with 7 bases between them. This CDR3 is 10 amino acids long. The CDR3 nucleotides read TGTGCCAGCAGCCGGCGGGGCTACACCTTC. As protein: CASSRRGYTF.